This T cell receptor beta chain was retrieved from a study of STAT3 mutations in large granular lymphocyte leukemia. Study as a whole: Immunosuppressive therapy was given to more than half of T-LGLL patients. Findings and caveats of the study: TCR clonotype switching after therapy occurred in about 30% of the 18 patients. At least one immunodominant TCR beta clonotype appeared in every T-cell large granular lymphocyte leukemia patient.

A remark on this clone: Its cognate antigen is unknown.

Profiled with immunoSEQ multiplex PCR; TCRdb holds only in-frame clones, not every one. The sample includes 17,000 or so clones, about 90% of them seen just once. Germline V lookup: CDR1 MNHEY, CDR2 SMNVEV (reference sequence). This CDR3 has 15 residues. V was pared by 3 bases and J by 3 bases, with 14 bases between. The rearrangement links TRBV27 to TRBJ1-1; TRBD1 is a possible D gene (5 bases). The origin of this receptor is a man in his sixties with T-cell large granular lymphocyte leukemia. Some clones in this sample may be carry-over from other donors' samples. Specimen: peripheral blood mononuclear cells. The CDR3 sequence: CASSFSVSRDTEAFF. CDR3 bases: TGTGCCAGCAGTTTCTCGGTTAGCAGGGACACTGAAGCTTTCTTT.